This TCR beta chain was identified during a study of blood T cell repertoires in COVID-19. Only in-frame clones appear in the TCRdb table, and some are missing; sequencing was by immunoSEQ multiplex PCR. The data hold 150,000 to 200,000 clones, with roughly 88% observed a single time. CDR1 and CDR2 from the germline V gene are LGHDT and YNNKEL (reference sequence). Germline trimming cut 4 bases from V and 6 bases from J; bases unmatched to any gene: 7. The CDR3 has 15 amino acids. V and J are TRBV3-1 (or the pseudogene TRBV3-2) and TRBJ1-4; 8 nucleotides match TRBD1. The sample consisted of peripheral blood. This receptor was identified in an elderly woman with active or convalescent COVID-19. This chain's CDR3 is CASSLYRGADEKLFF. CDR3 nucleotide sequence: TGTGCCAGCAGCCTGTACAGGGGGGCGGATGAAAAACTGTTTTTT.